This T cell receptor (beta chain) derives from a study of cytomegalovirus exposure and HLA in healthy donors listed by TCRdb under 2017. About the study as a whole: In an earlier analysis of approximately 500 of the donors, 276 Gb of sequence data and 95 million to 130 million unique TCR beta sequences from 150 million to 200 million T cells were reported. High-throughput TCR immunosequencing, statistical association of individual TCRs with disease status, and machine learning were combined to predict cytomegalovirus infection status. Using immunosequencing, the study profiled T cell repertoires from fewer than 700 subjects and related those repertoires to cytomegalovirus serostatus. Among around 400 genotyped donors of the cohort, an average of roughly 240,000 unique TCR beta nucleotide sequences were sequenced per donor, roughly 18% of them non-productive. Genome-wide SNP genotypes for about 65% of the roughly 670 donors were used in a later genetic analysis, which treated that subset as a discovery cohort. To decide whether each TCR beta V gene segment behaved as functional or pseudogenic, an earlier analysis of some 600 of the donors relied on high-throughput TCR beta sequencing. Around 320 gigabases of sequencing data and tens of millions of unique TCR sequences were included in an early release covering around 600 HLA-typed donors. Every repertoire in the discovery cohort had been generated on one and the same sequencing platform. Donor age, sex, ethnicity and CMV serostatus were collected together with the repertoire data. Of the roughly 400 genotyped donors, roughly 76% were placed in the genetic ancestry cluster associated with self-reported Caucasian donors. The study aimed to test whether signatures of past pathogen exposure could be identified by cataloging public T cell receptors. Typing coverage differed by locus: A, B, C, DRB1 and DQB1 were typed in about 629-640 donors, DQA1 in 500 to 550, DPA1 in some 610, and DPB1 in just under 480. Along with the approximately 650-subject first cohort, a separate validation cohort of over a hundred different subjects was used. Rather than using new phenotypic data, the later analysis identified candidate immune exposures from TCR beta sequences and from how often those sequences occurred across donors. A later analysis re-examined previously published TCR beta repertoires from just over 650 donors and added high-resolution HLA genotyping to investigate patterns of TCR occurrence. HLA typing covered class I and class II loci at four-digit resolution. About 5 DR-DQ haplotypes were handled as single units for association and clustering, since linkage in the cohort was strong. Broad study findings and their caveats: In a later analysis, TCR association rates were found to vary across HLA loci, with the most associated TCRs seen for DRB1 alleles and the fewest for HLA-C alleles. HLA typing was unavailable for some donors at each locus, so association tests used only the typed subset. About 17 rarely observed V segments, including chromosome 9 orphons, were excluded from the earlier analysis of almost 600 of the donors because counts were too low. A later analysis found that HLA-associated TCR beta chains were more clonally expanded and had lower generation probabilities than equally common non-associated chains. An association between a missense DCLRE1C variant and V-gene and J-gene trimming of TCR beta chains was found in a later genetic analysis and replicated in an independent cohort. Compared with the roughly 670-donor mean, donors in an Asian-associated ancestry cluster had fewer N-insertions in productive TCRs, according to a later genetic analysis. Most CMV-associated TCR beta chains appeared to be HLA-restricted in a later analysis, and the HLA associations seemed to be driven largely by CMV exposure. The cohort was sequenced for TCR beta chains only, and without alpha or paired-chain data the features that could be detected were limited. At a false discovery rate of 0.05, a later analysis linked 16,951 TCR beta sequences to specific HLA alleles. In the study, some 160 TCR beta chains were listed as associated with cytomegalovirus. A later analysis reported that several top co-occurrence clusters appeared linked to parvovirus B19, influenza, CMV and Epstein-Barr virus. CMV serostatus was the only immune exposure information available for the cohort. It was suggested by the authors that the approach could potentially be generalized to other disease states and immunological phenotypes. A further reported finding was that TCR beta sequences accurately predicted the HLA-A and HLA-B alleles for most subjects in the first cohort. Correlated functional status among segregating V segments might reflect linkage disequilibrium, but an unknown experimental factor could not be ruled out. A few of the identified cytomegalovirus-associated TCR beta chains were confirmed in vitro to be specific for cytomegalovirus antigens. Roughly uniform sequencing depth across donors was assumed in presence/absence analyses, although this assumption may not hold. Assigning TCR associations to individual alleles was difficult when HLA alleles, especially DR and DQ, strongly co-occurred. In an earlier analysis of 587 of the donors, most TCR beta V segments appeared in productive rearrangements about 87% or about 30% of the time, broadly matching IMGT annotations. While some public TCRs were present in many individuals, most TCR sequences turned up only very rarely across donors. Cytomegalovirus status was reported to be diagnosed by the classifier with high specificity and sensitivity in both the original and validation cohorts. Some IMGT-functional V segments, including TRBV6-2 and TRBV6-3, could not be told apart with the 87-base-pair reads, so those segments were excluded. A cluster of highly shared sequence variants was judged likely to be a technical artifact of the sequencing pipeline.

The CDR3, from cysteine to phenylalanine, totals 16 residues. Just the 48-base CDR3 DNA is kept, in frame starting at base 1. The germline V gene supplies CDR1 SQVTM and CDR2 ANQGSEA. Library creation used the immunoSEQ multiplex PCR assay. For the multiplex PCR, a mixture combining 60 forward primers for TCR Vbeta segments and 13 reverse primers for TCR Jbeta segments was used. The CDR3 region of rearranged TCR beta genes was amplified from genomic DNA by a multiplex PCR assay. Amplified TCR beta libraries were sequenced as 87-base-pair reads on the Illumina HiSeq System. The study's own analysis went as follows. Across the 670 or so repertoires, a later analysis counted around 80 million unique TCR beta chains, roughly 11 million of which were shared by at least two donors. Raw reads were error-corrected and collapsed into unique sequences by a nearest-neighbor algorithm in which closely related sequences were merged to remove PCR and sequencing errors. V, D and J gene segments were assigned by aligning CDR3 sequences to IMGT reference sequences. For a sequence to be retained, at least a six-nucleotide match to both a V gene segment and a J gene segment was required. Rearrangements were called productive when the CDR3 lacked stop codons and stayed in frame with V and J; all others were non-productive. Following IMGT convention, CDR3 was defined as the stretch from the second conserved V-encoded cysteine up to the conserved J-encoded phenylalanine. The earlier analysis of roughly 590 of the donors excluded sequences that lacked an unambiguous match to a single V gene segment. An earlier analysis of about 590 of the donors classified V segments as functional when productive rearrangements were above 56.7% and as segregating when the standard deviation between donors was above 5%. A statistical classification framework was built for diagnosing cytomegalovirus status from the catalog of TCR beta chain sequences. In a later analysis, TCR nucleotide sequences were compared against IMGT/GENE-DB human TR gene sequences so that V and J genes could be assigned. A later analysis assigned CDR3 sequences and most-parsimonious VDJ recombination scenarios with the TCRdist pipeline. In a later analysis, every TCR beta chain was defined by the combination of its CDR3 amino acid sequence and its V-gene family, and reads without a unique V-gene family were dropped. To address suspected cross-contamination and a sequencing artifact, a later analysis removed around 600 highly shared, low-generation-probability nucleotide sequences. In a later analysis, a clonal expansion index was calculated for each public chain from normalized within-repertoire ranks of inferred template counts. Generation probabilities in a later analysis came from a VDJ recombination model fitted to out-of-frame rearrangements, and those results were checked against IGoR. Hypergeometric tests were used in a later analysis to score TCR-TCR, TCR-HLA and TCR-CMV co-occurrence, with a repertoire-size bias correction applied to the TCR pairs. False discovery rates were estimated in a later analysis by permuting HLA or CMV assignments 20 times. In a later analysis, co-occurring TCRs were grouped with DBSCAN, and TCRdist sequence similarity was added when clustering was performed within HLA-allele-positive subsets. Repertoires with fewer than 30,000 or more than 120,000 public chains were left out of co-occurrence clustering, as were five repertoires with anomalous nucleotide sharing. As stored in TCRdb, this immuneACCESS dataset retains in-frame rearrangements with V and J assigned. A fraction of the clones does not appear; measured against another copy, unresolved V genes explain less than half of the discrepancy, and the remainder lacks a known reason. V, J and clone size are those of that table, while D and trimming were read from the DNA. The table for this sample lists 150,000 to 200,000 clones; 70% to 80% of them were counted only once. Jointly, the top ten make up 1.5% to 2% of the sample.

Comments on this clone: No cognate antigen has been identified for it. Base qualities are not recorded, but no much larger clone differs from it by a single base.

The cohort was made up of several hundred healthy bone marrow donors. At the time of sampling, all cohort members were nominally healthy, though unrecorded immune exposures were likely present. The donor was CMV seronegative and was included in the group of several hundred seronegative cohort members. A peripheral blood sample was collected from each donor, and TCR beta sequencing was performed on peripheral blood mononuclear cells. Genomic DNA was extracted from the blood cell samples with the Qiagen DNeasy Blood Extraction Kit. Sequencing was performed on PBMCs. The source of this sequence is a woman between 45 and 65 years old in good health and CMV-seronegative. Recombination linked TRBV29-1 to TRBJ2-5, with 11 middle bases fitting TRBD1. The end of the DNA is better explained by TRBJ2-7, so the J call may be wrong. The base sequence is TGCAGCGTTGAGGGGGGACAGGGGGAACAGGCCTACGAGCAGTACTTC. Its coded protein is CSVEGGQGEQAYEQYF.